This TCR beta chain was observed in a study of T cells in Graves' hyperthyroidism and ophthalmopathy. Study overall: Blood from the periphery was taken at initial diagnosis, before any treatment.

This clonotype has only a few counts. Its cognate antigen is unknown. The investigators amplified TCR beta CDR3 regions from RNA transcripts. The TCR CDR3 was amplified in a first-round RT-PCR using the HTBI primer set. TCRdb re-derived calls from the multiplex PCR reads in MiXCR, one entry per CDR3 protein. The profile shows a few hundred thousand distinct CDR3 sequences, 22% of them singletons. Overall study findings and caveats: Ophthalmopathy was model-predicted a median around 6.7 months pre-onset. Most clonotypes expanded in thyroid above 0.001 were likewise present in blood. Ophthalmopathy was distinguished from stable hyperthyroidism by 13 V-J signatures.

The CDR3 consists of 13 residues. V was shortened by 3 bases and J by 7 bases, with 13 bases between the two germline ends. Per germline, CDR1 MNHEY and CDR2 SMNVEV (reference sequence). The receptor was isolated from a man in his thirties or forties with Graves' ophthalmopathy. Sequencing was done on a sample of blood. V gene TRBV27 combines with J gene TRBJ2-7; TRBD1 or TRBD2 may be the D gene (5 bases each). The CDR3 region has the DNA TGTGCCAGCAGTTTGGGGGATACTGGGGAGCAGTACTTC. Amino acid sequence: CASSLGDTGEQYF.